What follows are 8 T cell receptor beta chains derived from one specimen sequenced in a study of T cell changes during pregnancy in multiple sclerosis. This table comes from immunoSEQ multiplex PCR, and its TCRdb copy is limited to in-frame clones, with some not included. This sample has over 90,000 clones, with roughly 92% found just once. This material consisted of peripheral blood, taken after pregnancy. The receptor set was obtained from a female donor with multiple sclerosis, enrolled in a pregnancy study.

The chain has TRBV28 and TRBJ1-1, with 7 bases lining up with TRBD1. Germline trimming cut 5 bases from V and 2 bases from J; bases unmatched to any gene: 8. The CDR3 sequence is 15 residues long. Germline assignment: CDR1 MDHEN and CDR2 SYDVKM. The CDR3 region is CASSTRTGPNTEAFF. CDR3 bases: TGTGCCAGCAGTACCCGGACAGGTCCTAACACTGAAGCTTTCTTT. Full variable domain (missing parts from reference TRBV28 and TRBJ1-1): DVKVTQSSRYLVKRTGEKVFLECVQDMDHENMFWYRQDPGLGLRLIYFSYDVKMKEKGDIPEGYSVSREKKERFSLILESASTNQTSMYLCASSTRTGPNTEAFFGQGTRLTVV.

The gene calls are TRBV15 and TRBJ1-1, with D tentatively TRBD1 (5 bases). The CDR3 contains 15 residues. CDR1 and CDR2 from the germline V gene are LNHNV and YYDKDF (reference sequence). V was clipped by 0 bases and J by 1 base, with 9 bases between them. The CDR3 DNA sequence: TGTGCCACCAGCAGAGAGGTCGGGGGGAACACTGAAGCTTTCTTT. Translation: CATSREVGGNTEAFF.

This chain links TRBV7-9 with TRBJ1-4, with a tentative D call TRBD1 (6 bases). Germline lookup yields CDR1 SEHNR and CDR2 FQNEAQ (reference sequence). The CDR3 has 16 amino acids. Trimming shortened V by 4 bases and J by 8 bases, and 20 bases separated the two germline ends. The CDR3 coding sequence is TGTGCCAGCAGCTCTCACAACGGACAGTACGCGGAAAAACTGTTTTTT. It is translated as CASSSHNGQYAEKLFF.

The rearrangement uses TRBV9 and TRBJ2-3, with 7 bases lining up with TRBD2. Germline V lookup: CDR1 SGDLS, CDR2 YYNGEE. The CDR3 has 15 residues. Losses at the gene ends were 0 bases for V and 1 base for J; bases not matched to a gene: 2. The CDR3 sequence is CASSVDRGGTDTQYF. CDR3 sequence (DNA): TGTGCCAGCAGCGTAGACCGGGGGGGCACAGATACGCAGTATTTT.

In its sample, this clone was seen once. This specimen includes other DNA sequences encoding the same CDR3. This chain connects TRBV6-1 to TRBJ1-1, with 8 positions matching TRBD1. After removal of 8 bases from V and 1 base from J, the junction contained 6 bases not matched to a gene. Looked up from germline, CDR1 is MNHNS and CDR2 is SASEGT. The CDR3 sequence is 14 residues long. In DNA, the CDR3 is TGTGCCAGCCGCCTGGGACAGGCGAACACTGAAGCTTTCTTT. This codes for CASRLGQANTEAFF.

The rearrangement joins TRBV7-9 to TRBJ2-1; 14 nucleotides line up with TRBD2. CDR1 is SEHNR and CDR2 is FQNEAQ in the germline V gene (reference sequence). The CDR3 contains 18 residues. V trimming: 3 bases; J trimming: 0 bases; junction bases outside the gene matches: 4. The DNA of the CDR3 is TGTGCCAGCAGCTTGAGACTAGCGGGGGGGAGCTCCTACAATGAGCAGTTCTTC. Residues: CASSLRLAGGSSYNEQFF. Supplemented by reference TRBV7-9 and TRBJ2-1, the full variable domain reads DTGVSQNPRHKITKRGQNVTFRCDPISEHNRLYWYRQTLGQGPEFLTYFQNEAQLEKSRLLSDRFSAERPKGSFSTLEIQRTEQGDSAMYLCASSLRLAGGSSYNEQFFGPGTRLTVL.

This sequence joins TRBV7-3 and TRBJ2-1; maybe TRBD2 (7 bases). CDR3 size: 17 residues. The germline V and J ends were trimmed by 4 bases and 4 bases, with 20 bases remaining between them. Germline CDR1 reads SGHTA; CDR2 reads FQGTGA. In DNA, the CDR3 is TGTGCCAGCAGCTCACGGGGTGGGGGAGGGGGTTACAATGAGCAGTTCTTC. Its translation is CASSSRGGGGGYNEQFF.

The CDR3 sequence is CASKIGQLDEQYF. CDR3 bases: TGTGCCAGCAAAATTGGACAGTTGGACGAGCAGTACTTC. This chain uses TRBV28 with TRBJ2-7; TRBD1 might be the D (6 bases). Germline CDR1 and CDR2: MDHEN and SYDVKM. The CDR3 totals 13 residues. V lost 7 bases and J lost 5, with 15 bases in between.